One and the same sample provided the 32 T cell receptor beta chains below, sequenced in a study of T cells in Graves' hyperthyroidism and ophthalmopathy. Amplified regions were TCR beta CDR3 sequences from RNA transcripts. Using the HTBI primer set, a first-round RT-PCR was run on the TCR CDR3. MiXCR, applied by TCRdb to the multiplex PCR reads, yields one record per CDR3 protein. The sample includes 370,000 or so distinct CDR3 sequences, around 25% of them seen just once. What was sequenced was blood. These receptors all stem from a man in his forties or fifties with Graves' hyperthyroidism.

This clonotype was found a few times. In nucleotides, the CDR3 is TGTGCCAGTAGCTATCCTGGGACAGTCTACGAGCAGTACTTC. As protein: CASSYPGTVYEQYF. This chain joins TRBV19 and TRBJ2-7, with 7 bases fitting TRBD1. The CDR3 sequence is 14 residues long. The germline V gene encodes CDR1 LNHDA and CDR2 SQIVND (reference sequence). Losses at the gene ends were 6 bases for V and 3 bases for J; bases not matched to a gene: 8.

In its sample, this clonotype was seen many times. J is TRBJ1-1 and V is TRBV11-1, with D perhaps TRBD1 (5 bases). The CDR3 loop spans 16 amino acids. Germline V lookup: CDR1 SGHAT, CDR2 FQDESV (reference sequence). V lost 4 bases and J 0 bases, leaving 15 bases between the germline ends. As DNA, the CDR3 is TGTGCCAGCAGCTCCGGTAGACAGCCGATGAACACTGAAGCTTTCTTT. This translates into CASSSGRQPMNTEAFF. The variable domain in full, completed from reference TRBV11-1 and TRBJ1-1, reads EAEVAQSPRYKITEKSQAVAFWCDPISGHATLYWYRQILGQGPELLVQFQDESVVDDSQLPKDRFSAERLKGVDSTLKIQPAELGDSAMYLCASSSGRQPMNTEAFFGQGTRLTVV.

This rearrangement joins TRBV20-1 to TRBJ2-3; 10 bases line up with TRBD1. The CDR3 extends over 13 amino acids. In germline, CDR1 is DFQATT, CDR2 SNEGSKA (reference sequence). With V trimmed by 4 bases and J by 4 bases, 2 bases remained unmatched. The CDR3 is CSATTGGADTQYF. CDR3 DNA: TGCAGTGCTACGACAGGGGGCGCAGATACGCAGTATTTT.

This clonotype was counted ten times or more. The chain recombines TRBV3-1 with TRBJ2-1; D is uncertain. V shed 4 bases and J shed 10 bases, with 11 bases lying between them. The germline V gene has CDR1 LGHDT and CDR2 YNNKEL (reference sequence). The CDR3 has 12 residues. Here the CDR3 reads CASSLRAREQFF. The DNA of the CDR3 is TGTGCCAGCAGCCTAAGGGCACGGGAGCAGTTCTTC.

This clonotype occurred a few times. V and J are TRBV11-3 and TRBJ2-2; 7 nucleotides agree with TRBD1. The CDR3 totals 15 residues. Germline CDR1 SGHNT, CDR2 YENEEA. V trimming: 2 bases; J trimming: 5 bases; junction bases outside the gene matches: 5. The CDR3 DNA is TGTGCCAGCAGCTTACGACAGGGAACGACCGGGGAGCTGTTTTTT. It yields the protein CASSLRQGTTGELFF.

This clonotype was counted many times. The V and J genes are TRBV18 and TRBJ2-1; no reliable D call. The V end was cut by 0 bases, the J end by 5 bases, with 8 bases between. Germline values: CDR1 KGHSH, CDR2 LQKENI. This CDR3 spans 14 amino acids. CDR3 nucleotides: TGTGCCAGCTCACCACCCCCCGGTCACAATGAGCAGTTCTTC. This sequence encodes CASSPPPGHNEQFF.

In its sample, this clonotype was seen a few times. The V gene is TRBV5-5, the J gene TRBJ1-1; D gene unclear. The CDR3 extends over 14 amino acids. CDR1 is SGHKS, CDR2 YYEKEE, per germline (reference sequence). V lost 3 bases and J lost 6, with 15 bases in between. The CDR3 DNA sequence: TGTGCCAGCAGCTCTGAGCGGGTACTGTCTGAAGCTTTCTTT. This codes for CASSSERVLSEAFF. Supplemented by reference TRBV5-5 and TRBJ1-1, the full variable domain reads DAGVTQSPTHLIKTRGQQVTLRCSPISGHKSVSWYQQVLGQGPQFIFQYYEKEERGRGNFPDRFSARQFPNYSSELNVNALLLGDSALYLCASSSERVLSEAFFGQGTRLTVV.

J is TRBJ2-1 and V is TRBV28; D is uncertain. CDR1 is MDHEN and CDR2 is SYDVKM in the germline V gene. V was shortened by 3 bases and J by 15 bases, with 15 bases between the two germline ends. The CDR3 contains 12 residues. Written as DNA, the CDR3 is TGTGCCAGCAGTTTCAAGGGTTATTTCGTGTTCTTC. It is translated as CASSFKGYFVFF.

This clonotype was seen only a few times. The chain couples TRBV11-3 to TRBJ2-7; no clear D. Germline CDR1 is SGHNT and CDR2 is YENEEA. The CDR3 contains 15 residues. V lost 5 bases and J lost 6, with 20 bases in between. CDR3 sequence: CASSPRTHGPGEQYF. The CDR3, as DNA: TGTGCCAGCAGCCCTAGAACCCATGGGCCTGGCGAGCAGTACTTC.

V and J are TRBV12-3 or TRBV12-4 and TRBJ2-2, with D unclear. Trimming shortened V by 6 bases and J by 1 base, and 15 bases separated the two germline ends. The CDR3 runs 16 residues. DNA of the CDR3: TGTGCCAGCAGCCCTGGAGCAGGCGAGAACACCGGGGAGCTGTTTTTT. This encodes CASSPGAGENTGELFF.

CDR3 coding DNA: TGTGCCAGCAGTGAAGGCGGGGGATATAATTCACCCCTCCACTTT. This gives the protein CASSEGGGYNSPLHF. This chain joins TRBV6-1 and TRBJ1-6, with D possibly being TRBD1 (5 bases). V was shortened by 1 base and J by 4 bases, with 8 bases between the two germline ends. From germline, CDR1 is MNHNS and CDR2 SASEGT. The length of the CDR3 is 15 residues.

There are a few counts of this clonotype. CDR3 DNA: TGTGCCAGTAGAAGGACTAGCGGGACGCAAGAGACCCAGTACTTC. Protein sequence: CASRRTSGTQETQYF. V is TRBV11-2 and J is TRBJ2-5; TRBD2 agrees at 12 bases. V lost 9 bases and J lost 2; bases outside the gene matches: 7. Germline CDR1 is SGHAT and CDR2 is FQNNGV. This CDR3 has 15 amino acids.

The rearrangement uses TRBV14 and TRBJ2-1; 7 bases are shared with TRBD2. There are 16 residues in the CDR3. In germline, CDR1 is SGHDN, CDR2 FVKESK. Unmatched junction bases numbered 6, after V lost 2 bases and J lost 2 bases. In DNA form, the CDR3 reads TGTGCCAGCAGCCAACAGCGGGATGGGACCTACAATGAGCAGTTCTTC. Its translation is CASSQQRDGTYNEQFF.

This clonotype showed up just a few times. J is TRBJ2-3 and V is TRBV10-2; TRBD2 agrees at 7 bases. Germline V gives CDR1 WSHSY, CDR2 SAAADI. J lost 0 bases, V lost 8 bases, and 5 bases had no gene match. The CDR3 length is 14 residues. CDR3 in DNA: TGCGCCAGCGTAGCAGCGGGAAGCACAGATACGCAGTATTTT. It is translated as CASVAAGSTDTQYF.

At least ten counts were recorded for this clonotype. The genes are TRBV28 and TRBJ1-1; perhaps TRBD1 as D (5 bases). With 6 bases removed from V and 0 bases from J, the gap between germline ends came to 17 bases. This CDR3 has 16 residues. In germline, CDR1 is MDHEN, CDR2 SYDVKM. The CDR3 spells CASRQTEPGMNTEAFF. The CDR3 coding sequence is TGTGCCAGCAGGCAGACAGAACCCGGAATGAACACTGAAGCTTTCTTT.

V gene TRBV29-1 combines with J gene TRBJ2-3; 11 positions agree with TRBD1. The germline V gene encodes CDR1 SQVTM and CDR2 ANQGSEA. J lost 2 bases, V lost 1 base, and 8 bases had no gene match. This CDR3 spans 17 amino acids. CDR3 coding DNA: TGCAGCGTTGAAGGCTCCCTGGACAGGGGGCTCACAGATACGCAGTATTTT. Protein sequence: CSVEGSLDRGLTDTQYF.

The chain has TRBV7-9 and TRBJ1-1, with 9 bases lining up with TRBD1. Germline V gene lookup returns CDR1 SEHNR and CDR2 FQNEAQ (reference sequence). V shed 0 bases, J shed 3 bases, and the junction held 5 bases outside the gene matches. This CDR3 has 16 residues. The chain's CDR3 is CASSLAGGQGYTEAFF. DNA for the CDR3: TGTGCCAGCAGCTTAGCGGGGGGACAGGGATACACTGAAGCTTTCTTT.

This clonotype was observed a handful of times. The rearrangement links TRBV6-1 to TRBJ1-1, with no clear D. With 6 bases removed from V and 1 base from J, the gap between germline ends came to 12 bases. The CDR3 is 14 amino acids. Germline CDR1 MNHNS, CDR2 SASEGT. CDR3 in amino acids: CASSVNAPNTEAFF. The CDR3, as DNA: TGTGCCAGCAGCGTCAACGCCCCGAACACTGAAGCTTTCTTT.

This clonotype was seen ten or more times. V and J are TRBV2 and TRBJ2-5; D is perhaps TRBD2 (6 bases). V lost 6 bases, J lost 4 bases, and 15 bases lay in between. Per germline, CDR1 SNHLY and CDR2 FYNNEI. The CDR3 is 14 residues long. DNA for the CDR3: TGTGCCAGCAGGGGGAGGCGGGACCCAGAGACCCAGTACTTC. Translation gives CASRGRRDPETQYF.

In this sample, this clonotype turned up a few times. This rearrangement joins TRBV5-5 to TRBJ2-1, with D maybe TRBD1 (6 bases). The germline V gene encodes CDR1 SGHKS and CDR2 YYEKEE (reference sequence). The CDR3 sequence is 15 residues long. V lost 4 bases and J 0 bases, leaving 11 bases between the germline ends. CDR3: CASSHTGYSYNEQFF. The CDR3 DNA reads TGTGCCAGCAGCCACACAGGGTACTCCTACAATGAGCAGTTCTTC.

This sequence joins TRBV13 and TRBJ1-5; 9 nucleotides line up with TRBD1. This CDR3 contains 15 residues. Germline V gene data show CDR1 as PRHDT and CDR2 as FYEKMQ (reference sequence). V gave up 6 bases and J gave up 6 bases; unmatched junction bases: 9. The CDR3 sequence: CASSGLQGAGQPQHF. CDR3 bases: TGTGCCAGCAGTGGATTACAGGGGGCGGGTCAGCCCCAGCATTTT.

The CDR3 loop reads CASSRGQQDYGYTF. CDR3 nucleotides: TGTGCCAGCAGCCGGGGACAGCAAGACTATGGCTACACCTTC. The rearrangement uses TRBV3-1 and TRBJ1-2; TRBD1 aligns across 7 bases. The CDR3 runs to 14 residues. The V segment lost 4 bases and the J segment 3 bases; nucleotides outside the gene matches: 5. Germline V gives CDR1 LGHDT, CDR2 YNNKEL (reference sequence).

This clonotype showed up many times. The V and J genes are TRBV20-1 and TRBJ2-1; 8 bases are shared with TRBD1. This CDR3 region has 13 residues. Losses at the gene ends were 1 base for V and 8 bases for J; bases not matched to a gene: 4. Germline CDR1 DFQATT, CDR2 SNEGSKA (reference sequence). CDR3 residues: CSARGTGFDEQFF. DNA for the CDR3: TGCAGTGCTAGAGGGACAGGGTTTGATGAGCAGTTCTTC.

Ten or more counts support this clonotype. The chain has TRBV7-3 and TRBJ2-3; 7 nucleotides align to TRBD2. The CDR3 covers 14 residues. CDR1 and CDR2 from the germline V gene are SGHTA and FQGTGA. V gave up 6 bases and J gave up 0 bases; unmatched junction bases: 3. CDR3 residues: CASSLGLSTDTQYF. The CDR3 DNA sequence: TGTGCCAGCAGTTTGGGACTAAGCACAGATACGCAGTATTTT.

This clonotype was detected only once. CDR3 coding DNA: TGTGCCACCAGCAACCCGGGACAGCCCTCTGGAAACACCATATATTTT. It specifies CATSNPGQPSGNTIYF. The chain employs TRBV15 and TRBJ1-3; 7 bases map to TRBD1. Germline V CDR1 and CDR2: LNHNV, YYDKDF (reference sequence). This CDR3 is built from 16 residues. Trimming cost V 4 bases and J 0 bases; bases outside gene matches: 6.

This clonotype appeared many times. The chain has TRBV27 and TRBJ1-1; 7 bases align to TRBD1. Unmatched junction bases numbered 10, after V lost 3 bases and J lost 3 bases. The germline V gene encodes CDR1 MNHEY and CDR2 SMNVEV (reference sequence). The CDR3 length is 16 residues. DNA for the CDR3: TGTGCCAGCAGTTTTGCCCAGACAGGGAAAGACACTGAAGCTTTCTTT. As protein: CASSFAQTGKDTEAFF.

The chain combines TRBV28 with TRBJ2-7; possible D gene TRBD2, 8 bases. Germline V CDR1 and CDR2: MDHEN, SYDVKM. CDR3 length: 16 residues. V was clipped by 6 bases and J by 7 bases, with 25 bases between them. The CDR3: CASRQIREGAAGEQYF. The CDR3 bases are TGTGCCAGCAGGCAGATCCGGGAGGGGGCTGCGGGGGAGCAGTACTTC. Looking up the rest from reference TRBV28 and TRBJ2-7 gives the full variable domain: DVKVTQSSRYLVKRTGEKVFLECVQDMDHENMFWYRQDPGLGLRLIYFSYDVKMKEKGDIPEGYSVSREKKERFSLILESASTNQTSMYLCASRQIREGAAGEQYFGPGTRLTVT.

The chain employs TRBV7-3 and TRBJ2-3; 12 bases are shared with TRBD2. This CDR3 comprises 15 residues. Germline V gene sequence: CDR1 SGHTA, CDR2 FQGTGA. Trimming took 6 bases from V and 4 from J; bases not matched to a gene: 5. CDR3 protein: CASSFSSGRADTQYF. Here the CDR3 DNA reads TGTGCCAGCAGTTTCTCTAGCGGGAGGGCAGATACGCAGTATTTT.

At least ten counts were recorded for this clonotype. The CDR3 nucleotides read TGTGCCAGCAGACCCCTACAGGGGGCCTCCTACGAGCAGTACTTC. As protein: CASRPLQGASYEQYF. J is TRBJ2-7 and V is TRBV28; 9 bases align to TRBD1. Germline CDR1 reads MDHEN; CDR2 reads SYDVKM. The CDR3 is 15 residues long. J lost 0 bases, V lost 6 bases, and 6 bases had no gene match.

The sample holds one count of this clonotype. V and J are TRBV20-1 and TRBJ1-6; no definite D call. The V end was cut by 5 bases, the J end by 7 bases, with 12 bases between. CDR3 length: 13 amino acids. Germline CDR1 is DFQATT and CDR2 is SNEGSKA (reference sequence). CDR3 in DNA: TGCAGTGCTCGAGGTGGACTGAATTCACCCCTCCACTTT. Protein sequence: CSARGGLNSPLHF.

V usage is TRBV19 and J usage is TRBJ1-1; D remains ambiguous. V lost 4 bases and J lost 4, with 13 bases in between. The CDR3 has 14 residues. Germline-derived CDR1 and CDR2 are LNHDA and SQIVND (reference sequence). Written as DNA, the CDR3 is TGTGCCAGTAGTAGACGACCCGAGGGCACTGAAGCTTTCTTT. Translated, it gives CASSRRPEGTEAFF.

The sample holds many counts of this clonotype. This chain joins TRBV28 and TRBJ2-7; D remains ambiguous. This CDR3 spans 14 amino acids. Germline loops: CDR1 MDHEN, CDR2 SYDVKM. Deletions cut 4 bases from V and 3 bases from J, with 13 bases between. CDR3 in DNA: TGTGCCAGCAGTTCGCGGATCAGATTCTACGAGCAGTACTTC. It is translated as CASSSRIRFYEQYF.